Each of the 5 T cell receptor beta chains below was sequenced from the same sample in a study of blood T cell repertoires in COVID-19. TCRdb's copy holds only in-frame clones and misses some; the assay was immunoSEQ multiplex PCR. Of more than 85,000 clones in the sample, roughly 86% are singletons; the top ten hold roughly 15%. Specimen: peripheral blood. The receptor source for this set is a human donor in a cohort sampled during active COVID-19.

The chain recombines TRBV2 with TRBJ1-1; D perhaps matches TRBD1 (6 bases). Looked up from germline, CDR1 is SNHLY and CDR2 is FYNNEI. V was cut by 6 bases and J by 1 base, with 12 bases left in between. This CDR3 contains 14 residues. In nucleotides, the CDR3 is TGTGCCAGCAGGAAACACAGGGCGAACACTGAAGCTTTCTTT. Translation gives CASRKHRANTEAFF.

A word on this clone: The sample has other DNA sequences that encode this CDR3 too. The chain couples TRBV15 to TRBJ1-6; 7 bases agree with TRBD1. The CDR3 is made up of 15 amino acids. CDR1 and CDR2 (germline): LNHNV, YYDKDF (reference sequence). V dropped 0 bases and J dropped 5; count of bases not matched to a gene: 1. As DNA, the CDR3 is TGTGCCACCAGCAGAGATGACAGGGATAATTCACCCCTCCACTTT. Its protein product is CATSRDDRDNSPLHF.

The gene calls are TRBV5-4 and TRBJ2-5; tentatively, D is TRBD1 (7 bases). Germline CDR1 is SGHNT and CDR2 is YYREEE (reference sequence). Trimming pared 6 bases from V and 1 base from J, leaving 13 bases between. The CDR3 is 14 amino acids. CDR3 sequence: CASTSGGLQETQYF. CDR3 DNA: TGTGCCAGCACCTCAGGGGGGCTCCAAGAGACCCAGTACTTC.

The J gene is TRBJ2-1, the V gene TRBV6-5, with TRBD1 identical over 7 bases. Germline lookup yields CDR1 MNHEY and CDR2 SVGAGI. The CDR3 is 15 residues long. The ends lost 7 bases at V and 2 bases at J; junction bases unmatched: 8. DNA of the CDR3: TGTGCCAGCACTGGTCGGCAGGGGGCCTACAATGAGCAGTTCTTC. It is translated as CASTGRQGAYNEQFF.

The chain recombines TRBV11-2 with TRBJ1-2, with D unresolved. V was pared by 6 bases and J by 0 bases, with 8 bases between. The CDR3 covers 13 residues. Per the germline V gene, CDR1 is SGHAT and CDR2 is FQNNGV. For the CDR3, the DNA is TGTGCCAGCAGGTCCGGGACTAACTATGGCTACACCTTC. Translating it yields CASRSGTNYGYTF.